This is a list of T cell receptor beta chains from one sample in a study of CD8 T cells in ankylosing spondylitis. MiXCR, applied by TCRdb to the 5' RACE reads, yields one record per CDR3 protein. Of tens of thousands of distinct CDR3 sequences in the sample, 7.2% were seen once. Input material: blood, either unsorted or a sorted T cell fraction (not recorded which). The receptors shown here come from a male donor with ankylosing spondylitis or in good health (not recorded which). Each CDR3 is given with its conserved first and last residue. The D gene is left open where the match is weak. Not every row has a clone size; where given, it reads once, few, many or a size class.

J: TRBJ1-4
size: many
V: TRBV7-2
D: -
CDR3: CASSRTGFDEKLFF
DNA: TGTGCCAGCAGCCGCACAGGGTTTGATGAAAAACTGTTTTTT

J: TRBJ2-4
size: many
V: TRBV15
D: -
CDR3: CATRLPGTAKNIQYF
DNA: TGTGCCACCAGACTACCCGGGACGGCCAAAAACATTCAGTACTTC

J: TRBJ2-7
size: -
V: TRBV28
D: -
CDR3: CARGSELLSYEQYF
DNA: TGTGCCAGGGGCTCGGAGCTCCTCTCCTACGAGCAGTACTTC

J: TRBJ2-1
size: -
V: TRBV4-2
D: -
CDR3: CASSQEMEGSYNEQFF
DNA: TGTGCCAGCAGCCAAGAGATGGAGGGTTCCTACAATGAGCAGTTCTTC

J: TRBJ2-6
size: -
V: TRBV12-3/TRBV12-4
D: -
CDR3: CASSSDSGANVLTF
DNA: TGTGCCAGCAGCTCCGACTCTGGGGCCAACGTCCTGACTTTC

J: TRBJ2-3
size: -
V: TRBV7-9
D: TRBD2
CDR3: CASSELAGFSTDTQYF
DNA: TGTGCCAGCAGCGAGCTAGCGGGTTTTAGCACAGATACGCAGTATTTT

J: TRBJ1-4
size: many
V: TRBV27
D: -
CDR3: CASTPRGGGSKKLFF
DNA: TGTGCCAGCACCCCCCGCGGGGGTGGGTCAAAAAAACTGTTTTTT

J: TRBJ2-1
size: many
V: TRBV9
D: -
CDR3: CASSASAWENPYNEQFF
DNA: TGTGCCAGCAGCGCTTCAGCCTGGGAGAACCCCTACAATGAGCAGTTCTTC

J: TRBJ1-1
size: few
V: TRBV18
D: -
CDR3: CASSSRTDPGGEAFF
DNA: TGTGCCAGCTCATCCCGGACGGATCCCGGGGGTGAAGCTTTCTTT

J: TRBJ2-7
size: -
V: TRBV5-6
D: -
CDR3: CASGLLRWSSYEQYF
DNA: TGTGCCAGCGGGCTCCTCCGGTGGAGCTCCTACGAGCAGTACTTC

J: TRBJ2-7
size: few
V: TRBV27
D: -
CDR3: CASSPLGTQTTSYEQYF
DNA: TGTGCCAGCAGTCCTCTCGGGACTCAGACTACCTCCTACGAGCAGTACTTC

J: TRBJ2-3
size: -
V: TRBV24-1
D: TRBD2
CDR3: CATSDSSGTSARDTQYF
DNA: TGTGCCACCAGTGATTCGAGTGGAACTAGCGCGAGAGATACGCAGTATTTT

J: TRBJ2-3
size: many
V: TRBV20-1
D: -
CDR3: CSARGEIATDTQYF
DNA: TGCAGTGCTAGGGGGGAGATTGCGACAGATACGCAGTATTTT

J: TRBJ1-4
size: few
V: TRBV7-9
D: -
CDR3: CASSDNRALKEKLFF
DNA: TGTGCCAGCAGCGACAACAGGGCCCTGAAAGAAAAACTGTTTTTT

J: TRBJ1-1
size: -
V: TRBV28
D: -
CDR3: CASSFGAGTEAFF
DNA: TGTGCCAGCAGTTTCGGGGCTGGCACTGAAGCTTTCTTT

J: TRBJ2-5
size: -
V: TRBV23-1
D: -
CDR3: CASTKVGQETQYF
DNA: TGCGCCAGCACTAAGGTGGGGCAAGAGACCCAGTACTTC

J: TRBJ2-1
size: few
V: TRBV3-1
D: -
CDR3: CASCSLSGRGPGYLNEQFF
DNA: TGTGCCAGCTGCTCCCTCAGCGGGCGGGGACCGGGCTATCTCAATGAGCAGTTCTTC

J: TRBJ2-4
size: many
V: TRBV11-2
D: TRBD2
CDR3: CASSSGGTRAKNIQYF
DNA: TGTGCCAGCAGCTCCGGGGGGACTAGGGCCAAAAACATTCAGTACTTC

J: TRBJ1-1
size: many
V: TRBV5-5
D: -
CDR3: CASSPQGYRATEAFF
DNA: TGTGCCAGCAGCCCCCAGGGCTACAGGGCCACTGAAGCTTTCTTT

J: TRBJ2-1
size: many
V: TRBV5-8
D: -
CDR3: CASSFPGRGSESNEQFF
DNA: TGTGCCAGCAGCTTCCCAGGGAGGGGGTCGGAGTCCAATGAGCAGTTCTTC

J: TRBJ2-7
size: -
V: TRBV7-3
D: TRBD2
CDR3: CASSLLAGNVGEQYF
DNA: TGTGCCAGCAGCTTATTAGCGGGAAATGTCGGCGAGCAGTACTTC

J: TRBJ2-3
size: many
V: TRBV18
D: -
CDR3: CASSPSGTDTQYF
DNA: TGTGCCAGCTCACCATCCGGCACAGATACGCAGTATTTT

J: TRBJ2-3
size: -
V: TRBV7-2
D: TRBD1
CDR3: CASSLGGQGPTDTQYF
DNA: TGTGCCAGCAGCTTAGGCGGACAGGGACCGACAGATACGCAGTATTTT

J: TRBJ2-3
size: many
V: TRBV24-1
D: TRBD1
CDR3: CATSDSGQGTDTQYF
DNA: TGTGCCACCAGTGATTCGGGACAGGGAACAGATACGCAGTATTTT

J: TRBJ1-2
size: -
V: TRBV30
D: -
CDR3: CAWTLWGNYGYTF
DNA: TGTGCCTGGACCCTCTGGGGGAACTATGGCTACACCTTC

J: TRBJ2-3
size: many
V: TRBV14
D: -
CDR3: CASSQWHPTDTQYF
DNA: TGTGCCAGCAGCCAATGGCATCCGACAGATACGCAGTATTTT

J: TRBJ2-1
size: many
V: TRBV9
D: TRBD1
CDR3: CASSVDGQGFSYNEQFF
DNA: TGTGCCAGCAGCGTAGACGGACAGGGTTTTTCCTACAATGAGCAGTTCTTC

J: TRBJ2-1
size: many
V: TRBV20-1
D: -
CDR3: CSAPTDRNNEQFF
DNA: TGCAGTGCCCCCACTGACAGGAACAATGAGCAGTTCTTC

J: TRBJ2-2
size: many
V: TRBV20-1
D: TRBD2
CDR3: CSATAGVVLAGAGELFF
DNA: TGCAGTGCTACGGCCGGGGTGGTACTAGCGGGAGCTGGGGAGCTGTTTTTT

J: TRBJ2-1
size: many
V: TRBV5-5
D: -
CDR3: CASSLGTAEQFF
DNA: TGTGCCAGCAGCTTGGGTACAGCTGAGCAGTTCTTC

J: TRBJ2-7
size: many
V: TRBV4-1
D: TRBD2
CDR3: CASSPLSPSGSDEQYF
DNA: TGCGCCAGCAGCCCTTTGTCCCCTAGCGGGAGCGACGAGCAGTACTTC

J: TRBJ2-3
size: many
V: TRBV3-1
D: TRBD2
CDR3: CASSQDHASGRTDTQYF
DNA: TGTGCCAGCAGCCAAGATCATGCTAGCGGTCGCACAGATACGCAGTATTTT

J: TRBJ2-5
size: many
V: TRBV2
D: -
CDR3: CASSVDSQETQYF
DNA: TGTGCCAGCAGCGTGGACAGCCAAGAGACCCAGTACTTC

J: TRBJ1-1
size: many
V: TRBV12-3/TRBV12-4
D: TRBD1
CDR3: CASSPTPGQGSGMNTEAFF
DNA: TGTGCCAGCAGCCCGACCCCGGGACAGGGGTCGGGTATGAACACTGAAGCTTTCTTT

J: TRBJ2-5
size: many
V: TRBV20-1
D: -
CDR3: CSATSYAGWGQETQYF
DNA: TGCAGTGCCACATCCTATGCAGGGTGGGGGCAAGAGACCCAGTACTTC

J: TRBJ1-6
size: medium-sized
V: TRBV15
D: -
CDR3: CATSALAGNSPLHF
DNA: TGTGCCACCAGCGCTTTGGCAGGGAACTCACCCCTCCACTTT

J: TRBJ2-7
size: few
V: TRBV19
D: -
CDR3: CATHGLTAHEQYF
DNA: TGTGCCACCCACGGGCTGACAGCCCACGAGCAGTACTTC

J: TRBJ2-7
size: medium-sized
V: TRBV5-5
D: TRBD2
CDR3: CASSITSDYEQYF
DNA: TGTGCCAGCAGCATAACTAGCGACTACGAGCAGTACTTC

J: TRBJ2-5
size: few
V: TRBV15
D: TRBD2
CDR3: CATSRRELEETQYF
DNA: TGTGCCACCAGCAGGCGGGAGTTGGAAGAGACCCAGTACTTC

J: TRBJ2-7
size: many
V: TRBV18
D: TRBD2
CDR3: CASSPPGLNYEQYF
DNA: TGTGCCAGCTCACCGCCGGGACTAAACTACGAGCAGTACTTC

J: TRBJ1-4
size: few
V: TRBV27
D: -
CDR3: CASSLGHPGLGEKLFF
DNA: TGTGCCAGCAGCCTTGGACATCCAGGATTAGGGGAAAAACTGTTTTTT

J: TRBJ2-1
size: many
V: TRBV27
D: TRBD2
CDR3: CASSSRTSGVYNEQFF
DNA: TGTGCCAGCAGTTCGCGAACTAGCGGGGTTTACAATGAGCAGTTCTTC

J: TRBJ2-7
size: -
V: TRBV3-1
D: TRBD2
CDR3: CASSPGTSLPGYEQYF
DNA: TGTGCCAGCAGCCCCGGGACTAGCCTTCCGGGGTACGAGCAGTACTTC

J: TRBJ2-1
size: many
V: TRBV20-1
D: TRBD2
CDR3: CSAMSGSSYNEQFF
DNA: TGCAGTGCTATGAGCGGGAGCTCCTACAATGAGCAGTTCTTC

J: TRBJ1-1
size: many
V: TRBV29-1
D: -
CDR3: CSVGWATEAFF
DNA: TGCAGCGTTGGTTGGGCCACTGAAGCTTTCTTT

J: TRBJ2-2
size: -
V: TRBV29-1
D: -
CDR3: CSATRQRETGELFF
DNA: TGCAGCGCTACACGACAGAGAGAGACCGGGGAGCTGTTTTTT

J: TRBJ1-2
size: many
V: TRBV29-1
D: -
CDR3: CSVEFGFGYTF
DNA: TGCAGCGTTGAATTTGGGTTTGGCTACACCTTC

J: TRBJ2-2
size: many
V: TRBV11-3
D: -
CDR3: CASSPVDAGELFF
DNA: TGTGCCAGCAGCCCCGTGGACGCCGGGGAGCTGTTTTTT

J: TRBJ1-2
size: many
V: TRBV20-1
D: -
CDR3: CSAHDNYGYTF
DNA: TGCAGTGCCCATGATAACTATGGCTACACCTTC

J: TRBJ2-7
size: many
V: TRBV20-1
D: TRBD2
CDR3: CSATVLAAYEQYF
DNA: TGCAGTGCTACCGTTCTAGCGGCCTACGAGCAGTACTTC

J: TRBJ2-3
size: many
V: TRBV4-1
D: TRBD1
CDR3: CASSYSRGLGTDTQYF
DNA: TGCGCCAGCAGCTACTCCAGGGGGCTAGGCACAGATACGCAGTATTTT

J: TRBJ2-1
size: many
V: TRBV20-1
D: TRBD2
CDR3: CSASRSGRGVNEQFF
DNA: TGCAGTGCTAGCCGGAGCGGGAGGGGGGTCAATGAGCAGTTCTTC

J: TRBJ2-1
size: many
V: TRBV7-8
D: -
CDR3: CASSQDYYNEQFF
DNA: TGTGCCAGCAGCCAAGACTACTACAATGAGCAGTTCTTC

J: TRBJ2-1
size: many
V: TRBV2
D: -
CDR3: CASSGLNYTRPPQFF
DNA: TGTGCCAGCAGTGGACTAAATTATACTCGCCCGCCCCAGTTCTTC

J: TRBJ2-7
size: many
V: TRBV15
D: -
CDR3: CATSPDPIFYEQYF
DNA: TGTGCCACCAGCCCGGACCCTATCTTCTACGAGCAGTACTTC